These 15 T cell receptor beta chains share one sample of origin, sequenced in a study of early T cells in non-severe SARS-CoV-2 infection. One entry per CDR3 protein results from TCRdb running MiXCR on the 5' RACE reads. Found here are 60,000 to 65,000 distinct CDR3 sequences, approximately 9.3% of them singletons; the top ten hold approximately 1.1%. The sample consisted of whole blood. The receptors shown here come from an adult who was a healthcare worker with PCR-confirmed SARS-CoV-2 infection or an uninfected control (not recorded which).

This clonotype turned up a few times. The chain is built from TRBV6-1 and TRBJ1-4; D is uncertain. The CDR3 has 10 residues. Germline values: CDR1 MNHNS, CDR2 SASEGT. Deletions cut 6 bases from V and 11 bases from J, with 7 bases between. CDR3 amino acids: CASSAWKLFF. The CDR3 nucleotides read TGTGCCAGCAGCGCCTGGAAACTGTTTTTT.

This clonotype has ten or more counts. J is TRBJ2-1 and V is TRBV5-4; 13 positions match TRBD2. The CDR3 consists of 18 residues. Per germline, CDR1 SGHNT and CDR2 YYREEE (reference sequence). V shed 4 bases, J shed 2 bases, and the junction held 9 bases outside the gene matches. The CDR3 protein is CASSAAWTSGGPYNEQFF. The CDR3 region has the DNA TGTGCCAGCAGCGCCGCGTGGACTAGCGGGGGCCCCTACAATGAGCAGTTCTTC. Combining the CDR3 with reference TRBV5-4 and TRBJ2-1 gives the whole variable domain ETGVTQSPTHLIKTRGQQVTLRCSSQSGHNTVSWYQQALGQGPQFIFQYYREEENGRGNFPPRFSGLQFPNYSSELNVNALELDDSALYLCASSAAWTSGGPYNEQFFGPGTRLTVL.

At least ten counts were recorded for this clonotype. V usage is TRBV3-1 and J usage is TRBJ2-1, with TRBD2 matching over 9 bases. The CDR3 spans 15 residues. Germline CDR1 and CDR2: LGHDT and YNNKEL (reference sequence). With V trimmed by 4 bases and J by 1 base, 2 bases remained unmatched. For the CDR3, the DNA is TGTGCCAGCAGCCTGGGACTAGCATCCTACAATGAGCAGTTCTTC. Protein: CASSLGLASYNEQFF.

The gene calls are TRBV20-1 and TRBJ2-3, with 7 bases that match TRBD2. This CDR3 spans 17 amino acids. The germline V gene has CDR1 DFQATT and CDR2 SNEGSKA (reference sequence). V lost 3 bases and J lost 2; bases outside the gene matches: 14. The CDR3 nucleotides read TGCAGTGCTAGTTACCCCGCGGCTAGCGGATTCACAGATACGCAGTATTTT. It yields the protein CSASYPAASGFTDTQYF.

This chain links TRBV2 with TRBJ1-5; D unresolved. This CDR3 has 15 residues. Germline assignment: CDR1 SNHLY and CDR2 FYNNEI. Trimming took 7 bases from V and 2 from J, leaving 15 bases between them. CDR3 in amino acids: CASTGRLQGNQPQHF. CDR3 DNA: TGTGCCAGCACTGGCCGTCTCCAAGGCAATCAGCCCCAGCATTTT.

The sample holds many counts of this clonotype. The chain links TRBV27 to TRBJ2-1; perhaps TRBD1 as D (6 bases). CDR1 MNHEY and CDR2 SMNVEV come from the germline V gene (reference sequence). CDR3 length equals 14 residues. Trimming cost V 5 bases and J 8 bases, with 16 bases left between them. The CDR3 protein is CASSPETQGHEQFF. The CDR3 DNA sequence: TGTGCCAGCAGTCCAGAAACTCAGGGGCATGAGCAGTTCTTC.

This clonotype was seen many times. The chain carries TRBV7-2 and TRBJ2-5; D not resolved. Trimming took 6 bases from V and 0 from J, leaving 5 bases between them. Germline V gene data show CDR1 as SGHTA and CDR2 as FQGNSA. The CDR3 totals 12 residues. CDR3 amino acids: CASRTYQETQYF. The CDR3 DNA reads as TGTGCCAGCAGGACATACCAAGAGACCCAGTACTTC. Full variable domain (missing parts from reference TRBV7-2 and TRBJ2-5): GAGVSQSPSNKVTEKGKDVELRCDPISGHTALYWYRQSLGQGLEFLIYFQGNSAPDKSGLPSDRFSAERTGGSVSTLTIQRTQQEDSAVYLCASRTYQETQYFGPGTRLLVL.

This clonotype showed up just a few times. The chain has TRBV7-9 and TRBJ2-1, with 10 bases lining up with TRBD2. Trimming at V came to 0 bases and at J to 5 bases, leaving 4 bases not matched to a gene. This CDR3 spans 16 amino acids. Per germline, CDR1 SEHNR and CDR2 FQNEAQ (reference sequence). For the CDR3, the DNA is TGTGCCAGCAGCTTAGCTCCTAGCGGGGGCCACAATGAGCAGTTCTTC. Translation: CASSLAPSGGHNEQFF.

This chain connects TRBV3-1 to TRBJ1-1; D not resolved. The CDR3 runs 14 residues. The V and J ends lost 1 base and 3 bases respectively, with 9 bases between them. From germline, CDR1 is LGHDT and CDR2 YNNKEL (reference sequence). The CDR3 sequence: CASSQVAGDTEAFF. In DNA, the CDR3 is TGTGCCAGCAGCCAAGTCGCTGGGGACACTGAAGCTTTCTTT.

This clonotype has ten or more counts. The V and J genes are TRBV20-1 and TRBJ2-3, with 10 bases lining up with TRBD1. With 5 bases clipped from V and 4 bases from J, the junction kept 6 bases outside the gene matches. The CDR3 has 14 amino acids. The germline CDR1 and CDR2 sequences are DFQATT and SNEGSKA (reference sequence). The CDR3 loop reads CSAGTGAIPDTQYF. In nucleotides, the CDR3 is TGCAGTGCTGGGACAGGGGCCATCCCAGATACGCAGTATTTT.

This clonotype has at least ten counts. CDR3 nucleotide sequence: TGTGCCAGCAGCTCCGGCCCCGCCTATAATTCACCCCTCCACTTT. Its protein product is CASSSGPAYNSPLHF. This rearrangement joins TRBV7-2 to TRBJ1-6; D remains ambiguous. The CDR3 totals 15 residues. Germline V gene sequence: CDR1 SGHTA, CDR2 FQGNSA. V was clipped by 4 bases and J by 2 bases, with 9 bases between them.

CDR3 sequence: CAIRRTGATDTQYF. CDR3 coding DNA: TGTGCCATCAGGCGGACAGGGGCCACAGATACGCAGTATTTT. This chain links TRBV10-3 with TRBJ2-3, with TRBD1 identical over 9 bases. CDR1 ENHRY and CDR2 SYGVKD come from the germline V gene. After removal of 6 bases from V and 2 bases from J, the junction contained 3 bases not matched to a gene. The CDR3 contains 14 residues.

The gene calls are TRBV5-1 and TRBJ1-2, with no clear D. CDR3 length: 13 residues. CDR1 is SGHRS and CDR2 is YFSETQ in the germline V gene. The V gene lost 0 bases and the J gene lost 3 bases, with 6 bases spanning the gap. The CDR3 DNA is TGCGCCAGCAGCTTGGAACGGGACTATGGCTACACCTTC. Protein product: CASSLERDYGYTF.

The chain has TRBV28 and TRBJ2-7, with D tentatively TRBD1 or TRBD2 (6 bases each). Germline CDR1 MDHEN, CDR2 SYDVKM. The V and J ends lost 5 bases and 6 bases respectively, with 17 bases between them. CDR3 size: 14 residues. The CDR3 here is CASSPPGGGGEQYV. CDR3 sequence (DNA): TGTGCCAGCAGTCCTCCCGGCGGAGGGGGCGAGCAGTACGTC.

This chain joins TRBV5-7 and TRBJ1-1, with D possibly matching TRBD1 (5 bases). TRBV5-7 has ORF status, its function being uncertain. V lost 1 base and J 5 bases, leaving 12 bases between the germline ends. The CDR3 extends over 14 amino acids. The CDR3 DNA sequence: TGTGCCAGCAGCTTGCGCAGGGAAGTAACTGAAGCTTTCTTT. Protein sequence: CASSLRREVTEAFF.